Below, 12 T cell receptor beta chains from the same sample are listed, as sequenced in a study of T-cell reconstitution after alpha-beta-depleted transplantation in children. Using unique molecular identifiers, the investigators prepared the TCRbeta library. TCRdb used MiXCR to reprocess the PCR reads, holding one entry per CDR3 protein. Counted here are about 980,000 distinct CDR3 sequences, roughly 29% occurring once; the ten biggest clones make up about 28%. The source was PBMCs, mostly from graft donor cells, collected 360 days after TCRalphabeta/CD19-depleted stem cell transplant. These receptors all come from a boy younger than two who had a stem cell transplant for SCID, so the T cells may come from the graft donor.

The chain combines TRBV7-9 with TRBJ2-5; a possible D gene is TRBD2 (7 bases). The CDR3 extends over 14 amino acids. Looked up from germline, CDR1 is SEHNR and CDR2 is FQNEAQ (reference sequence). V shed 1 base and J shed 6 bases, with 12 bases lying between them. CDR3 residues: CASSLDRGAKTQYF. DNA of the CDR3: TGTGCCAGCAGCTTAGACCGGGGGGCAAAGACCCAGTACTTC.

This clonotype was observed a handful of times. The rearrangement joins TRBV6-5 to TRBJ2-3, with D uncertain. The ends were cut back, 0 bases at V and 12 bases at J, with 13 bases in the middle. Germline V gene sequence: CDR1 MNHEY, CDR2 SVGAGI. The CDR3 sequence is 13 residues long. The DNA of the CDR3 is TGTGCCAGCAGTTACTCCTCGAGGCTTATACAGTATTTT. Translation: CASSYSSRLIQYF.

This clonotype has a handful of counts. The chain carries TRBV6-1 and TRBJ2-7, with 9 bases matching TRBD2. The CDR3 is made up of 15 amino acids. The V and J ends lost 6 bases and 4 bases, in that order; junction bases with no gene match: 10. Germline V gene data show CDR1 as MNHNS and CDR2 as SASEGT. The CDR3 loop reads CASSKTAGGPYEQYF. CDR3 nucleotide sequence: TGTGCCAGCAGCAAGACCGCGGGGGGGCCTTACGAGCAGTACTTC.

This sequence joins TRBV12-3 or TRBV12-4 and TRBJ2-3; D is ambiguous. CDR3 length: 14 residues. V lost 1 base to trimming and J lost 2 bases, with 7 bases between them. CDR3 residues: CASSLGLDTDTQYF. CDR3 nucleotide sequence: TGTGCCAGCAGTTTAGGTTTGGACACAGATACGCAGTATTTT.

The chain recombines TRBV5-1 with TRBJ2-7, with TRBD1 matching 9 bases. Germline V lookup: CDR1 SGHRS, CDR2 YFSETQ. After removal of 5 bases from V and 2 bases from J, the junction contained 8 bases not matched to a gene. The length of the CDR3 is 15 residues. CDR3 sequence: CASSLPGTGTYEQYF. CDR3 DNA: TGCGCCAGCAGTCTTCCCGGGACAGGGACCTACGAGCAGTACTTC.

The CDR3 protein is CSAPGQSHEGYGYTF. Written as DNA, the CDR3 is TGCAGCGCTCCGGGACAGAGTCACGAGGGTTATGGCTACACCTTC. This chain connects TRBV29-1 to TRBJ1-2; 7 bases align to TRBD1. The CDR3 extends over 15 amino acids. With 7 bases clipped from V and 5 bases from J, the junction kept 16 bases outside the gene matches. In germline, CDR1 is SQVTM, CDR2 ANQGSEA.

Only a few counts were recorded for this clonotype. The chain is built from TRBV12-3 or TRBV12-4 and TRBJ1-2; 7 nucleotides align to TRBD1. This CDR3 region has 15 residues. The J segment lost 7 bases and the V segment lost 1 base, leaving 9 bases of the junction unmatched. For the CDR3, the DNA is TGTGCCAGCAGTTTAGTCTCGACAGGGAACGGTGGCTACACCTTC. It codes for CASSLVSTGNGGYTF.

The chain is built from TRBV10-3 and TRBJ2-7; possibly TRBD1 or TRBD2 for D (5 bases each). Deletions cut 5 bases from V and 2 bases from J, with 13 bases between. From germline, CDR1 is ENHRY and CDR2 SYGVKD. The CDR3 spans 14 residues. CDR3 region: CAISIRDRPYEQYF. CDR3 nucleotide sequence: TGTGCCATCAGTATCCGGGACCGACCCTACGAGCAGTACTTC.

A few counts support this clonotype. The CDR3 sequence: CASSSWGGELFF. CDR3 nucleotide sequence: TGTGCCAGCAGCTCCTGGGGCGGGGAGCTGTTTTTT. The rearrangement uses TRBV7-2 and TRBJ2-2; D uncertain. Trimming stripped 4 bases from V and 7 bases from J, with 7 bases between. Germline V gives CDR1 SGHTA, CDR2 FQGNSA. This CDR3 comprises 12 residues.

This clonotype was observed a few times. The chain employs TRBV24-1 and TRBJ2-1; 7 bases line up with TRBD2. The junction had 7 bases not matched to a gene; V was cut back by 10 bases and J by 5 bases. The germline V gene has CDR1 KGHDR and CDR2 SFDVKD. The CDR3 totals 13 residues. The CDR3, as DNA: TGTGCCACGCGGGGGACCCTCAACAATGAGCAGTTCTTC. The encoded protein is CATRGTLNNEQFF.

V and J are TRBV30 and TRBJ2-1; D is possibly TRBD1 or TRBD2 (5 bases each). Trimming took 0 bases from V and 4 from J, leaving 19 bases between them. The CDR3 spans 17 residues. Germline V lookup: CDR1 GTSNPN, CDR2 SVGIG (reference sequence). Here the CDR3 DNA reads TGTGCCTGGAGTGTACCGGGGACCGGTTATTCTTACAATGAGCAGTTCTTC. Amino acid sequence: CAWSVPGTGYSYNEQFF.

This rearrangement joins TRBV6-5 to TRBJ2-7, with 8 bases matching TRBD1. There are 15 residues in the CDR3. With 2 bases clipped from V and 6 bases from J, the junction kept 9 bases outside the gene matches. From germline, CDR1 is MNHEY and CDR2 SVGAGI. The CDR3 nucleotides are TGTGCCAGCAGTTACGACGGGACAGGAGGTTCCGAGCAGTACTTC. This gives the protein CASSYDGTGGSEQYF.